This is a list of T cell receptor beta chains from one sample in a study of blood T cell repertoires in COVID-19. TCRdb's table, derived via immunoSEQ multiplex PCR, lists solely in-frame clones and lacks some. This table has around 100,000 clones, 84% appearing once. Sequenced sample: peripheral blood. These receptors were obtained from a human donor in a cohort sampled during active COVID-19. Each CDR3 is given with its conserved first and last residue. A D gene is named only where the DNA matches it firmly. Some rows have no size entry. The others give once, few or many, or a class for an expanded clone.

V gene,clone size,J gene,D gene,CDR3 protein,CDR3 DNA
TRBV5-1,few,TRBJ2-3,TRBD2,CASSLLGLAGGQSDTQYF,TGCGCCAGCAGCTTGTTGGGACTAGCGGGGGGGCAGTCAGATACGCAGTATTTT
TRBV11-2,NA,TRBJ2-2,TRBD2,CASSVLAGGNTGELFF,TGTGCCAGCAGCGTGCTAGCGGGGGGGAACACCGGGGAGCTGTTTTTT
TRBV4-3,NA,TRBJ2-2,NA,CASSQESGRGELFF,TGCGCCAGCAGCCAAGAATCGGGGAGGGGGGAGCTGTTTTTT
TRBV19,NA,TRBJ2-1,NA,CASSIEGGRQFF,TGTGCCAGTAGTATAGAGGGGGGTAGGCAGTTCTTC
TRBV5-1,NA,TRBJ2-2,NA,CASSPPISNTGELFF,TGCGCCAGCAGCCCCCCAATCAGTAACACCGGGGAGCTGTTTTTT
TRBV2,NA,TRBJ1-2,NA,CASTWTATSYGYTF,TGTGCCAGCACCTGGACAGCCACCTCTTATGGCTACACCTTC
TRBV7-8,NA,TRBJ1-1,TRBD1,CASSLARTGKTEAFF,TGTGCCAGCAGCTTAGCTCGGACAGGAAAGACTGAAGCTTTCTTT
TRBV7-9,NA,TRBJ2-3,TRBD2,CASNRRGGVRVADTQYF,TGTGCCAGCAATCGGCGGGGGGGCGTTCGGGTTGCAGATACGCAGTATTTT
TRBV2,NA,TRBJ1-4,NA,CAKRATNEKLFF,TGTGCCAAGAGGGCAACTAATGAAAAACTGTTTTTT
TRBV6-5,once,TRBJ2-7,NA,CASSYLPWEDGHEQYF,TGTGCCAGCAGTTACCTCCCCTGGGAGGACGGCCACGAGCAGTACTTC
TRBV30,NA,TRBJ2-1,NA,CAWSVRVLEQFF,TGTGCCTGGAGTGTCCGGGTTCTAGAGCAGTTCTTC
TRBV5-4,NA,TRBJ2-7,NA,CASSLAGGGAYEQYF,TGTGCCAGCAGCTTGGCGGGGGGCGGGGCCTACGAGCAGTACTTC
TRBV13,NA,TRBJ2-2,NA,CASSLRFTGELFF,TGTGCCAGCAGCCTCCGTTTCACCGGGGAGCTGTTTTTT
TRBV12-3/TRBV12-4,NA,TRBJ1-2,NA,CASSPGEYGYTF,TGTGCCAGCTCTCCCGGGGAGTATGGCTACACCTTC
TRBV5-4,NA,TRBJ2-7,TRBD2,CASSLARTSGSYEQYF,TGTGCCAGCAGCTTGGCCAGGACTAGCGGGTCCTACGAGCAGTACTTC
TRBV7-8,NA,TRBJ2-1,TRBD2,CASSISGGAYNEQFF,TGTGCCAGCAGCATAAGCGGGGGGGCCTACAATGAGCAGTTCTTC
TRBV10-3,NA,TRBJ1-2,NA,CAISEPGWATPDYGYTF,TGTGCCATCAGTGAGCCGGGGTGGGCCACCCCAGACTATGGCTACACCTTC
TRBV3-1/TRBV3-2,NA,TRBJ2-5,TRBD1,CASSYRDSGTQYF,TGTGCCAGCAGCTATCGGGACAGCGGGACCCAGTACTTC
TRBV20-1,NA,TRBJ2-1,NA,CSARERAFEFF,TGCAGTGCTAGAGAAAGAGCTTTTGAGTTCTTC
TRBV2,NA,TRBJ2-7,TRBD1,CASSEGAGGTYEQYF,TGTGCCAGCAGTGAAGGGGCAGGGGGAACCTACGAGCAGTACTTC
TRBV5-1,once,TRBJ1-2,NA,CASSLTYNYGYTF,TGCGCCAGCAGCTTGACATATAACTATGGCTACACCTTC
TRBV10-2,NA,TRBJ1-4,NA,CASSEVGGKLFF,TGCGCCAGCAGTGAGGTTGGAGGCAAACTGTTTTTT
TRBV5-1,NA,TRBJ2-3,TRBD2,CASSGGLAGISTDTQYF,TGCGCCAGCAGCGGAGGACTAGCGGGGATTAGCACAGATACGCAGTATTTT
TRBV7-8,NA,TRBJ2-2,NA,CASSSRGTGELFF,TGTGCCAGCAGCTCAAGGGGCACCGGGGAGCTGTTTTTT
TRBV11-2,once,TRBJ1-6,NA,CASSLVGSGRTPLHF,TGTGCCAGCAGCTTAGTAGGGTCAGGGCGGACACCCCTCCACTTT
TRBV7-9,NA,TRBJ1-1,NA,CASSLRGVEAFF,TGTGCCAGCAGCTTACGGGGAGTTGAAGCTTTCTTT
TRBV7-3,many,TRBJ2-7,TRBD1,CASSNRDRDLEQYF,TGTGCCAGCAGCAACCGGGACAGAGACTTGGAGCAGTACTTC
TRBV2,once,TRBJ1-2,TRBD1,CASSVDRGLGYTF,TGTGCCAGCAGCGTCGACAGGGGGCTCGGCTACACCTTC
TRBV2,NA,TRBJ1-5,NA,CASKAQGSQPQHF,TGTGCCAGCAAGGCGCAGGGATCTCAGCCCCAGCATTTT
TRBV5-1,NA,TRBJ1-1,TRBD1,CASSRDSTYTEAFF,TGCGCCAGCAGCCGGGACAGTACTTACACTGAAGCTTTCTTT
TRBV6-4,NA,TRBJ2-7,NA,CASSVTVPASSYEQYF,TGTGCCAGCAGCGTGACAGTCCCCGCGAGCTCCTACGAGCAGTACTTC
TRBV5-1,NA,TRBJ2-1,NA,CASSKAGRSDEQFF,TGCGCCAGCAGTAAGGCAGGGAGGTCCGATGAGCAGTTCTTC
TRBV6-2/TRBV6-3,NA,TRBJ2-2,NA,CASSSTPRGRYRGNTGELFF,TGTGCCAGCAGTTCAACTCCGCGGGGGCGCTATAGGGGGAATACCGGGGAGCTGTTTTTT
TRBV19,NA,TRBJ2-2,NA,CASTSGGRQGGKAGELFF,TGTGCCAGTACCTCAGGGGGAAGACAGGGAGGCAAGGCCGGGGAGCTGTTTTTT
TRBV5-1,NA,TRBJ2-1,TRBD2,CASSSGLAGVARNEQFF,TGCGCCAGCAGCTCAGGATTAGCGGGGGTGGCCAGGAATGAGCAGTTCTTC
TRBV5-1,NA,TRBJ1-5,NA,CASSLGASNQPQHF,TGCGCCAGCAGCTTGGGCGCAAGCAATCAGCCCCAGCATTTT
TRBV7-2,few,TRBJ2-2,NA,CASSPQSGVSTGELFF,TGTGCCAGCAGCCCACAATCGGGGGTCTCCACCGGGGAGCTGTTTTTT
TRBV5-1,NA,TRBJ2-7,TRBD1,CASNLGQGLGYEQYF,TGCGCCAGCAACCTCGGACAGGGGTTGGGCTACGAGCAGTACTTC
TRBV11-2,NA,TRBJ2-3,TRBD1,CASSTWTGSTDTQYF,TGTGCCAGCAGCACCTGGACAGGGAGCACAGATACGCAGTATTTT
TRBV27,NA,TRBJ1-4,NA,CASSFRGGTNEKLFF,TGTGCCAGCAGTTTTAGGGGAGGAACTAATGAAAAACTGTTTTTT
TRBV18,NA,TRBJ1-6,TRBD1,CASSPPNGQGSPLHF,TGTGCCAGCTCACCACCGAACGGACAGGGTTCACCCCTCCACTTT
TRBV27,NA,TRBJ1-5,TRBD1,CASSGQGGGQPQHF,TGTGCCAGCAGCGGACAGGGCGGGGGTCAGCCCCAGCATTTT
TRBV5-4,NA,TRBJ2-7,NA,CASSMGHSSYEQYF,TGTGCCAGCAGCATGGGCCACAGTTCCTACGAGCAGTACTTC
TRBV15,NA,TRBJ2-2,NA,CATSRDSGRGDTGELFF,TGTGCCACCAGCAGAGACTCAGGGAGGGGGGACACCGGGGAGCTGTTTTTT
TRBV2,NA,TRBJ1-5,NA,CASRETGVVQPQHF,TGTGCCAGCAGGGAGACAGGAGTGGTTCAGCCCCAGCATTTT
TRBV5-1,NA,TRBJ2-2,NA,CASSFRGTDTGELFF,TGCGCCAGCAGCTTCAGAGGGACTGACACCGGGGAGCTGTTTTTT
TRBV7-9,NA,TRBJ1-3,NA,CASSYEGSGNTIYF,TGTGCCAGCAGCTACGAGGGTTCGGGAAACACCATATATTTT
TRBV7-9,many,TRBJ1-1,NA,CASRLGGGTEAFF,TGTGCCAGCAGACTTGGAGGCGGCACTGAAGCTTTCTTT
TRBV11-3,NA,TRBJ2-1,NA,CASSSTISYNEQFF,TGTGCCAGCAGCTCGACTATCTCCTACAATGAGCAGTTCTTC
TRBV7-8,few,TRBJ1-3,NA,CASSPDRPGNTIYF,TGTGCCAGCAGCCCCGACAGGCCTGGAAACACCATATATTTT
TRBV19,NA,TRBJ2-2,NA,CASSMGSNTGELFF,TGTGCCAGTAGTATGGGCTCCAACACCGGGGAGCTGTTTTTT
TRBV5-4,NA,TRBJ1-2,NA,CASSLGSTVRSYGYTF,TGTGCCAGCAGCTTGGGGTCAACGGTCCGGAGCTATGGCTACACCTTC
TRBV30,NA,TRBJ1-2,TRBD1,CAWIRTGGARGYTF,TGTGCCTGGATTAGGACAGGGGGCGCGAGGGGCTACACCTTC